Given below is one TCR beta chain in context. The sample is drawn from a study of blood T cell repertoires in COVID-19. For the study at large: Sites across the United States, Italy and Spain contributed samples from acute and convalescent COVID-19. PBMCs, B-cell-depleted T cells, or T cells provided the cDNA or gDNA that made up the material.

As originally analysed: Reference gene primers were amplified, and this amplification served to estimate nucleated cell counts. Profiled with immunoSEQ multiplex PCR; TCRdb holds only in-frame clones, not every one. The V and J calls and clone size were taken over from that table, and D and trimming were inferred from the DNA. The sample includes 15,000 to 20,000 clones, about 89% of them seen just once. The CDR3 covers 15 residues. V was pared by 0 bases and J by 4 bases, with 12 bases between. Germline values: CDR1 SGHAT, CDR2 FQNNGV. The TCR sequence derives from a woman aged 55-69 years with active COVID-19. The V and J genes are TRBV11-2 and TRBJ1-2, with a weak D call TRBD1 (5 bases). Sequencing was done on a sample of peripheral blood. The CDR3 is CASSLDIQGLYGYTF. The CDR3 coding sequence is TGTGCCAGCAGCTTAGATATCCAGGGTCTCTATGGCTACACCTTC.